The subject of this entry is one T cell receptor (beta chain). This clone was counted a single time. It has no known antigen specificity. No much larger clone exists at a distance of one base, and base qualities are not known. The cohort consisted of 600 or so healthy bone marrow donors. Cohort members were all nominally healthy when sampled, although unrecorded immune exposures were likely present. The donor tested CMV seropositive and was one of the 289 seropositive cohort members. A peripheral blood sample was provided by each donor, and peripheral blood mononuclear cells were used for TCR beta sequencing. The Qiagen DNeasy Blood Extraction Kit was used to extract genomic DNA from the blood cell samples. The library was obtained by the immunoSEQ multiplex PCR assay. For the multiplex PCR, a mixture combining 60 forward primers for TCR Vbeta segments and 13 reverse primers for TCR Jbeta segments was used. The CDR3 region of rearranged TCR beta genes was amplified from genomic DNA by a multiplex PCR assay. The Illumina HiSeq System was used to sequence the amplified TCR beta libraries as 87-base-pair reads. The authors processed their data as follows. A later analysis counted approximately 74 million unique TCR beta chains across the 500 to 850 repertoires, and some 11 million of these chains were shared by at least two donors. A nearest-neighbor algorithm error-corrected the raw reads and collapsed the reads into unique sequences, merging closely related sequences to remove PCR and sequencing errors. CDR3 sequences were aligned to IMGT reference sequences to assign V, D and J gene segments. For a sequence to be retained, a match of at least six nucleotides to both a V gene segment and a J gene segment was required. A rearrangement was called productive if the CDR3 had no stop codons and remained in frame with V and J, and every other rearrangement was called non-productive. CDR3 was defined according to IMGT convention as the region running from the second conserved V-encoded cysteine to the conserved J-encoded phenylalanine. The earlier analysis of 587 of the donors excluded sequences that lacked an unambiguous match to a single V gene segment. An earlier analysis of 587 of the donors called V segments functional above 56.7% productive rearrangements and segregating when the between-donor standard deviation exceeded 5%. A statistical classification framework was built to diagnose cytomegalovirus status from the catalog of TCR beta chain sequences. V and J gene assignment, in a later analysis, came from comparing TCR nucleotide sequences with IMGT/GENE-DB human TR gene sequences. Using the TCRdist pipeline, a later analysis assigned CDR3 sequences along with most-parsimonious VDJ recombination scenarios. A later analysis defined each TCR beta chain by its CDR3 amino acid sequence plus V-gene family, and excluded reads lacking a unique V-gene family. As a way to deal with suspected cross-contamination and a sequencing artifact, a later analysis dropped 500 to 700 nucleotide sequences that were highly shared and had low generation probability. In a later analysis, a clonal expansion index was calculated for each public chain from normalized within-repertoire ranks of inferred template counts. In a later analysis, generation probabilities were computed with a VDJ recombination model fitted to out-of-frame rearrangements, and the resulting probabilities were checked against IGoR. Hypergeometric tests were used in a later analysis to score TCR-TCR, TCR-HLA and TCR-CMV co-occurrence, with a repertoire-size bias correction applied to the TCR pairs. False discovery rates were estimated in a later analysis by permuting HLA or CMV assignments 20 times. In a later analysis, co-occurring TCRs were grouped using DBSCAN, and TCRdist sequence similarity was added for clustering within HLA-allele-positive subsets. For co-occurrence clustering, repertoires with fewer than 30,000 or more than 120,000 public chains were excluded, along with five repertoires with anomalous nucleotide sharing. The clones in this table, taken by TCRdb from immuneACCESS, are in-frame only. Not every clone is retained; where verified, under half of the shortfall comes from an unresolved V gene, and the cause of the rest is unknown. Clonal size and the V and J genes are those of that table, whereas D and trimming came from the DNA. This sample comprises 95,000 to 150,000 clones, 65% to 75% of them detected only once. The leading ten clones occupy roughly 4% of the sample.

The sample comes from a study of cytomegalovirus exposure and HLA in healthy donors (TCRdb year 2017). With regard to the full study: In an earlier analysis of about 560 of the donors, around 290 Gb of sequence data and about 110 million unique TCR beta sequences from 150 million to 200 million T cells were reported. The study combined high-throughput TCR immunosequencing, statistical association of individual TCRs with disease status, and machine learning to predict cytomegalovirus infection status. Typing coverage varied by locus: roughly 620-630 donors for A, B, C, DRB1 and DQB1; approximately 500 for DQA1; about 570 for DPA1; approximately 490 for DPB1. Of the roughly 430 genotyped donors, roughly 85% fell in the genetic ancestry cluster associated with self-reported Caucasian donors. A later analysis re-examined previously published TCR beta repertoires from roughly 720 donors and added high-resolution HLA genotyping to investigate patterns of TCR occurrence. Alongside the repertoire data, information on donor age, sex, ethnicity and CMV serostatus was compiled. A separate validation cohort of over 95 different subjects was used in addition to the roughly 640-subject first cohort. The study aimed to test whether cataloging public T cell receptors could reveal signatures of past pathogen exposure. A later genetic analysis took genome-wide SNP genotypes for about three fifths of the roughly 700 donors and used that subset as a discovery cohort. HLA typing included class I and class II loci at four-digit resolution. Every repertoire in the discovery cohort had been generated on one and the same sequencing platform. The study profiled the T cell repertoires of fewer than 850 subjects by immunosequencing and related them to cytomegalovirus serostatus. The later analysis used no new phenotypic data to find candidate immune exposures, relying instead on TCR beta sequences and their occurrence across donors. An early release that covered 500 to 800 HLA-typed donors contained around 330 gigabases of sequencing data and tens of millions of unique TCR sequences. Five DR-DQ haplotypes were handled as single units for association and clustering, since linkage in the cohort was strong. An earlier analysis of approximately 640 of the donors applied high-throughput TCR beta sequencing to assess whether each TCR beta V gene segment acted as functional or pseudogenic. Among 398 genotyped donors of the cohort, an average of 235,054 unique TCR beta nucleotide sequences were sequenced per donor, approximately 20% of them non-productive.

For CDR1 and CDR2, the germline V gene lists MNHNS and SASEGT. V is pruned by 3 bases and J by 9 bases, leaving 9 bases of the junction without a gene match. The CDR3, from cysteine to phenylalanine, totals 14 residues. The sequence is cut down to CDR3 DNA, 42 bases in frame from base 1. General study outcomes and caveats: It was suggested by the authors that the approach could potentially be generalized to other disease states and immunological phenotypes. Because the 87-base-pair reads could not distinguish some IMGT-functional V segments, including TRBV6-2 and TRBV6-3, those segments were excluded. In a later analysis, HLA-associated TCR beta chains were found to be more clonally expanded and to have lower generation probabilities than equally common non-associated chains. V-gene and J-gene trimming of TCR beta chains was associated with a missense DCLRE1C variant in a later genetic analysis, and the association was replicated in an independent cohort. A later analysis found that TCR association rates varied across HLA loci, with DRB1 alleles showing the most associated TCRs and HLA-C alleles the fewest. In both the original and validation cohorts, the classifier was reported to diagnose cytomegalovirus status with high specificity and sensitivity. A total of 150 to 200 TCR beta chains were listed by the study as associated with cytomegalovirus. In vitro tests confirmed that a few of the cytomegalovirus-associated TCR beta chains recognize cytomegalovirus antigens. Linkage disequilibrium might explain the correlated functional status among segregating V segments, but an unknown experimental factor could not be ruled out. In an earlier analysis of 587 of the donors, most TCR beta V segments appeared in productive rearrangements about 87% or about 30% of the time, broadly matching IMGT annotations. A group of highly shared sequence variants was considered likely to be a technical artifact of the sequencing pipeline. In this cohort, only TCR beta chains were sequenced, and detectable features were limited by the absence of alpha or paired-chain data. Roughly 15 rarely observed V segments, including chromosome 9 orphons, were excluded from the earlier analysis of about 600 of the donors because counts were too low. According to a later analysis, parvovirus B19, influenza, CMV and Epstein-Barr virus appeared linked to several top co-occurrence clusters. HLA typing was unavailable for some donors at each locus, so association tests used only the typed subset. According to a later analysis, most CMV-associated TCR beta chains appeared to be HLA-restricted, and the HLA associations seemed to be driven largely by CMV exposure. A further reported finding was that TCR beta sequences accurately predicted the HLA-A and HLA-B alleles for most subjects in the first cohort. Most TCR sequences were observed very rarely across donors, whereas some public TCRs were present in many individuals. Specific HLA alleles were associated with about 17,000 TCR beta sequences at a false discovery rate of 0.05 in a later analysis. Sequencing depth was assumed to be roughly uniform across donors in the presence/absence analyses, though that assumption may not hold. For the cohort, immune exposure information was limited to CMV serostatus. Assigning TCR associations to individual alleles was difficult when HLA alleles, especially DR and DQ, strongly co-occurred. In a later genetic analysis, fewer N-insertions in productive TCRs were reported among donors in an Asian-associated ancestry cluster than the roughly 670-donor mean.

This TCR was recovered from a woman between 50 and 59 years old in good health and CMV-seropositive. Sequencing was carried out using PBMCs. The rearrangement combines TRBV6-1 with TRBJ1-1; the central 8 bases match TRBD1. The CDR3 region has the sequence CASSDTWTGRKAFF. Here is the DNA: TGTGCCAGCAGTGACACCTGGACAGGGCGAAAAGCTTTCTTT.